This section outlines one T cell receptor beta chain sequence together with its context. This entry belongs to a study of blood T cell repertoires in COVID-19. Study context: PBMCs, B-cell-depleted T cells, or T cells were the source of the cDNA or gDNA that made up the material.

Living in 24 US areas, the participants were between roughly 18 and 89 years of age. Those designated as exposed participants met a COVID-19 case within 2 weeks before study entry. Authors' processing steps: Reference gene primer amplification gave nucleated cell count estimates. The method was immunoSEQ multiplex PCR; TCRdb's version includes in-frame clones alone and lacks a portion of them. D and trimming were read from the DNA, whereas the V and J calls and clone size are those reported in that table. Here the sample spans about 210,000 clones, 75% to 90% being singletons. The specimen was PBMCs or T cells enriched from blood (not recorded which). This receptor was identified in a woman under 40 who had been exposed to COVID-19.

The CDR3 protein is CASSQMSSSTEAFF. The CDR3 DNA is TGTGCCAGTAGTCAAATGTCCTCGAGCACTGAAGCTTTCTTT. The genes are TRBV19 and TRBJ1-1; unclear D gene. Trimming cost V 5 bases and J 4 bases, with 14 bases left between them. Germline-derived CDR1 and CDR2 are LNHDA and SQIVND (reference sequence). CDR3 length: 14 residues.